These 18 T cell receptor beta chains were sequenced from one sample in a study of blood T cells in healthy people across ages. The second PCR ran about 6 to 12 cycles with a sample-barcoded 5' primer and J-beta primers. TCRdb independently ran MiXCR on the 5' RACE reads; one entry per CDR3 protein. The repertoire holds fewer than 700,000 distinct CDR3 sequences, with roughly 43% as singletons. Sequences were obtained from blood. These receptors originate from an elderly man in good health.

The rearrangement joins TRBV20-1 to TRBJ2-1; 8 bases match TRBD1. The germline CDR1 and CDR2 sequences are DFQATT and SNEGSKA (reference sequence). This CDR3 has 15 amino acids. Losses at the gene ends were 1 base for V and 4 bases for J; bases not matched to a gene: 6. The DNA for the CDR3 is TGCAGTGCTAGAGCTATAAGGGACAGGTACAATGAGCAGTTCTTC. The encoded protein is CSARAIRDRYNEQFF.

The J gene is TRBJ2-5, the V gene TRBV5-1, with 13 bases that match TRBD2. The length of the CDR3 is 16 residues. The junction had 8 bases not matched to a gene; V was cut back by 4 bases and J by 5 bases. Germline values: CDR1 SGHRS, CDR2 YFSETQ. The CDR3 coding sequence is TGCGCCAGCAGCCTACCCCAGACTAGCGGGAGGGAGACCCAGTACTTC. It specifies CASSLPQTSGRETQYF.

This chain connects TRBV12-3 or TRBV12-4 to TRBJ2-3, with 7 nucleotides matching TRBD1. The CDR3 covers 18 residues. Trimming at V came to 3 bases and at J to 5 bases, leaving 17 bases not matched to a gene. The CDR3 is CASSFRGQGVRVGDTQYF. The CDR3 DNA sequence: TGTGCCAGCAGTTTCCGAGGTCAGGGGGTACGAGTAGGAGATACGCAGTATTTT.

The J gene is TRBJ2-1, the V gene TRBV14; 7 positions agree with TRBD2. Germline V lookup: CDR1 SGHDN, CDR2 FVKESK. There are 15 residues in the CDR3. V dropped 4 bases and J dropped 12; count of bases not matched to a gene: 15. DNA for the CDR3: TGTGCCAGCAGCCCTGCTACGGCGGGAGTTGGGGCGCAGTTCTTC. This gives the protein CASSPATAGVGAQFF.

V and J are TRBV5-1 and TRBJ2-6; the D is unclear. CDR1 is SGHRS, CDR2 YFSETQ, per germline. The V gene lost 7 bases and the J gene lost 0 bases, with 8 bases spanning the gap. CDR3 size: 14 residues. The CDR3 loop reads CASLPTSGANVLTF. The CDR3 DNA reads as TGCGCCAGCCTCCCGACCTCTGGGGCCAACGTCCTGACTTTC.

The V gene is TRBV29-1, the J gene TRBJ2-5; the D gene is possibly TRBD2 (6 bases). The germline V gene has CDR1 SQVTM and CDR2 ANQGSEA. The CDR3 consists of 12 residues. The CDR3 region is CSSAGLQETQYF. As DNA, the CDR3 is TGCAGTTCCGCGGGACTCCAAGAGACCCAGTACTTC. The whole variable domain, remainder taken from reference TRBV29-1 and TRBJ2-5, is SAVISQKPSRDICQRGTSLTIQCQVDSQVTMMFWYRQQPGQSLTLIATANQGSEATYESGFVIDKFPISRPNLTFSTLTVSNMSPEDSSIYLCSSAGLQETQYFGPGTRLLVL.

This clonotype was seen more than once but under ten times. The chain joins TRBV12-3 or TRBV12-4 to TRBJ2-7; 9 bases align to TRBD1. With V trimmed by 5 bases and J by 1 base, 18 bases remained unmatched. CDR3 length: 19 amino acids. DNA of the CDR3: TGTGCCAGCAGTGGTGCCGGCTTTGTTCGGACAGGGGTATCCTACGAGCAGTACTTC. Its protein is CASSGAGFVRTGVSYEQYF.

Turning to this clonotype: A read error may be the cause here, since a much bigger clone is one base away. CDR3 in DNA: TGTGCCAGCAGTTTATGGCAGGCCACCCACGAGCAGTTCTTC. Its translation: CASSLWQATHEQFF. The chain has TRBV28 and TRBJ2-1; D not resolved. V shed 0 bases and J shed 10 bases, with 13 bases lying between them. The CDR3 has 14 amino acids. From germline, CDR1 is MDHEN and CDR2 SYDVKM.

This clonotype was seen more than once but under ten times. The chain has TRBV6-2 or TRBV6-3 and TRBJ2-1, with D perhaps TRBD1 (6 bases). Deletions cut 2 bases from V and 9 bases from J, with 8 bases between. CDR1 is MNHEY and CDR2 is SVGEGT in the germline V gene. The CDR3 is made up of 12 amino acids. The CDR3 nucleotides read TGTGCCAGCAGTTACGGACAGCCTGAGCAGTTCTTC. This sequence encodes CASSYGQPEQFF.

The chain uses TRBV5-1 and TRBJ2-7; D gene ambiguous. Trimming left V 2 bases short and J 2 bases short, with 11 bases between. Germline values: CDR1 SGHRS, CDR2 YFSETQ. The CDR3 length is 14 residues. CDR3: CASSFMAGPYEQYF. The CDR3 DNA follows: TGCGCCAGCAGCTTCATGGCAGGCCCCTACGAGCAGTACTTC.

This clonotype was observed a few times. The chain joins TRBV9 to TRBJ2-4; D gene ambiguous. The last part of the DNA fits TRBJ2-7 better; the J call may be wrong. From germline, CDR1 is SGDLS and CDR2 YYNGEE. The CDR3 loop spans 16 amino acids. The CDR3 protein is CASSVGPTFSSYEQYF. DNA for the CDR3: TGTGCCAGCAGCGTAGGCCCCACATTTAGTAGCTACGAGCAGTACTTC.

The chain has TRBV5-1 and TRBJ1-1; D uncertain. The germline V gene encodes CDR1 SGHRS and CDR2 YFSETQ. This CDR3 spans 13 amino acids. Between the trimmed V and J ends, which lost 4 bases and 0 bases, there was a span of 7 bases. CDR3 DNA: TGCGCCAGCAGCGAAGTCATGAACACTGAAGCTTTCTTT. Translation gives CASSEVMNTEAFF.

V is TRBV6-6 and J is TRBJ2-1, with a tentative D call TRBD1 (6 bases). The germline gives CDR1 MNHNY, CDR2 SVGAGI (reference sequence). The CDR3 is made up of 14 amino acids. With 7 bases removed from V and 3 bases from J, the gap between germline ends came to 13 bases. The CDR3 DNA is TGTGCCAGCACATTACAGGGTCGCTACAATGAGCAGTTCTTC. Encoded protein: CASTLQGRYNEQFF.

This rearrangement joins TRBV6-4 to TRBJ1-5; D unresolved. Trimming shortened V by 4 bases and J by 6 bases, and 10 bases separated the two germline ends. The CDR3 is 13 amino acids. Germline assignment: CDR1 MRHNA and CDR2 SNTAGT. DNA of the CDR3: TGTGCCAGCAGTGCCGAGCTTGGTCAGCCCCAGCATTTT. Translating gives CASSAELGQPQHF.

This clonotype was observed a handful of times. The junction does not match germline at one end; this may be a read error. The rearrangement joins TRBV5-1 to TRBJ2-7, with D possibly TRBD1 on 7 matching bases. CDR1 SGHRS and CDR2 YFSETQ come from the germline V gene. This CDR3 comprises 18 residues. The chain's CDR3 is CASNPEGSGTAFSYEQYF. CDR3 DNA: TGCGCCAGCAACCCGGAGGGGTCCGGGACAGCTTTCAGCTACGAGCAGTATTTC.

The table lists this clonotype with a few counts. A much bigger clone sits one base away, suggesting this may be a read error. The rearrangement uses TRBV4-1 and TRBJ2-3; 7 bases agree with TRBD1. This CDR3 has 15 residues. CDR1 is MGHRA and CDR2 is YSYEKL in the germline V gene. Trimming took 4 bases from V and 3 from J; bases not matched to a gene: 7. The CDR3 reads CASSREGQFTDTQYF. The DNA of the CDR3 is TGCGCCAGCAGCCGAGAGGGACAGTTTACAGATACGCAGTATTTT.

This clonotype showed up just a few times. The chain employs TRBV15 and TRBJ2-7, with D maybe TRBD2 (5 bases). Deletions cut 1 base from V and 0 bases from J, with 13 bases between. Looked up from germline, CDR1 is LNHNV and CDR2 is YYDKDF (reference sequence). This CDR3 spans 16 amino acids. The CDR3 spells CATSRAPTGSSYEQYF. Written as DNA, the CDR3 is TGTGCCACCAGCAGAGCCCCGACGGGGAGCTCCTACGAGCAGTACTTC.

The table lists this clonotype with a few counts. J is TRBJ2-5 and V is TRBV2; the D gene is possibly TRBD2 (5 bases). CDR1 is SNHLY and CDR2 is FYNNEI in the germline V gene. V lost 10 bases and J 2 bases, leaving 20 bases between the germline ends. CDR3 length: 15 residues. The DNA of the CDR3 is TGTGCCACCTCATCCGCGGGTCTTATTCAAGAGACCCAGTACTTC. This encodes CATSSAGLIQETQYF. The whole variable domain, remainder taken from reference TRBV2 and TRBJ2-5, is EPEVTQTPSHQVTQMGQEVILRCVPISNHLYFYWYRQILGQKVEFLVSFYNNEISEKSEIFDDQFSVERPDGSNFTLKIRSTKLEDSAMYFCATSSAGLIQETQYFGPGTRLLVL.